Below, 29 T cell receptor beta chains from the same sample are listed, as sequenced in a study of blood T cell repertoires in COVID-19 (dated by TCRdb to 2020 to 2021). Library generation was performed with the immunoSEQ multiplex PCR assay. TCRdb holds this immuneACCESS table with in-frame rearrangements only. Some clones are missing; in checked studies, unresolved V genes explain under half, and the rest has no known cause. The sample table contains approximately 480,000 clones; only one count was recorded for 89% of them. In total, the top ten clones hold 0.9% of the sample. Material for sequencing was peripheral blood. These receptors originate from a man aged 18 to 30 with COVID-19, enrolled during active disease.

This chain joins TRBV4-1 and TRBJ1-2; 7 nucleotides align to TRBD1. The CDR3 consists of 17 residues. Germline V CDR1 and CDR2: MGHRA, YSYEKL. V was pared by 0 bases and J by 2 bases, with 9 bases of the junction left unmatched. This CDR3 reads CASSQEALGQQNYGYTF. Here the CDR3 DNA reads TGCGCCAGCAGCCAAGAAGCGTTGGGACAGCAAAACTATGGCTACACCTTC.

V gene TRBV7-6 combines with J gene TRBJ1-5; no firm D call. This CDR3 comprises 13 residues. Germline CDR1 and CDR2: SGHVS and FNYEAQ. V was shortened by 4 bases and J by 4 bases, with 8 bases between the two germline ends. CDR3 bases: TGTGCCAGCAGCTCTGGGCCTAATCAGCCCCAGCATTTT. Translation: CASSSGPNQPQHF. Full variable domain (outside the CDR3, taken from reference TRBV7-6 and TRBJ1-5): GAGVSQSPRYKVTKRGQDVALRCDPISGHVSLYWYRQALGQGPEFLTYFNYEAQQDKSGLPNDRFSAERPEGSISTLTIQRTEQRDSAMYRCASSSGPNQPQHFGDGTRLSIL.

Here the CDR3 reads CASSPGLATEQYF. DNA of the CDR3: TGTGCCAGCAGTCCGGGACTAGCGACCGAGCAGTACTTC. V gene TRBV6-5 combines with J gene TRBJ2-7; 10 positions match TRBD2. Trimming at V came to 5 bases and at J to 6 bases, leaving 4 bases not matched to a gene. This CDR3 has 13 amino acids. CDR1 and CDR2 (germline): MNHEY, SVGAGI.

This sequence joins TRBV21-1 and TRBJ1-4. TRBV21-1 corresponds to a pseudogene. The CDR3 totals 18 residues. The DNA of the CDR3 is TGTGCCAGCAGCTCGACTAGCGGGGGGGCGTCGACTAATGAAAAACTGTTTTTT. It specifies CASSSTSGGASTNEKLFF.

This clone was counted once. This chain links TRBV4-2 with TRBJ2-5; 10 bases align to TRBD2. Germline assignment: CDR1 LGHNA and CDR2 YNFKEQ. The CDR3 runs to 15 residues. V trimming: 4 bases; J trimming: 2 bases; junction bases outside the gene matches: 4. The CDR3 loop is CASSPAGGIQETQYF. The DNA of the CDR3 is TGTGCCAGCAGCCCAGCGGGGGGGATTCAAGAGACCCAGTACTTC.

The chain links TRBV10-2 to TRBJ2-1; D call uncertain. V lost 3 bases, J lost 8 bases, and 5 bases lay in between. The CDR3 is made up of 11 amino acids. From germline, CDR1 is WSHSY and CDR2 SAAADI. CDR3 DNA: TGCGCCAGCAGTGACCCGTATGAGCAGTTCTTC. Encoded protein: CASSDPYEQFF.

The rearrangement links TRBV5-1 to TRBJ2-4, with TRBD1 identical over 10 bases. The CDR3 runs 13 residues. V trimming: 4 bases; J trimming: 8 bases; junction bases outside the gene matches: 3. The germline V gene encodes CDR1 SGHRS and CDR2 YFSETQ. CDR3 nucleotides: TGCGCCAGCAGCGACAGGGGGCTTTACATTCAGTACTTC. Protein: CASSDRGLYIQYF.

J is TRBJ2-7 and V is TRBV6-5, with 16 bases fitting TRBD2. The germline CDR1 and CDR2 sequences are MNHEY and SVGAGI. The CDR3 runs to 15 residues. Unmatched junction bases numbered 6, after V lost 6 bases and J lost 7 bases. The chain's CDR3 is CASRLGTSGRGEQYF. CDR3 bases: TGTGCCAGCAGGCTGGGGACTAGCGGGAGGGGTGAGCAGTACTTC.

The rearrangement uses TRBV27 and TRBJ2-1; 8 nucleotides line up with TRBD2. Germline CDR1 and CDR2: MNHEY and SMNVEV (reference sequence). V lost 2 bases, J lost 4 bases, and 4 bases stayed unmatched. The CDR3 extends over 15 amino acids. The CDR3 sequence: CASSLAGGLYNEQFF. The DNA of the CDR3 is TGTGCCAGCAGTTTAGCGGGGGGCTTGTACAATGAGCAGTTCTTC.

The rearrangement uses TRBV5-1 and TRBJ2-5; the match to TRBD2 covers 7 bases. The V segment lost 0 bases and the J segment 3 bases; nucleotides outside the gene matches: 2. CDR3 size: 14 residues. Germline CDR1 and CDR2: SGHRS and YFSETQ. The CDR3 bases are TGCGCCAGCAGCTTGGGTGGACTAGAAGAGACCCAGTACTTC. Its protein product is CASSLGGLEETQYF.

This clone was recorded only once. The chain recombines TRBV18 with TRBJ2-3, with a possible D match to TRBD2 (6 bases). Trimming cost V 1 base and J 4 bases, with 15 bases left between them. Germline CDR1 KGHSH, CDR2 LQKENI. This CDR3 has 16 residues. CDR3 loop: CASSPLGGGAADTQYF. DNA for the CDR3: TGTGCCAGCTCACCACTAGGCGGCGGGGCGGCAGATACGCAGTATTTT. Full variable domain (missing parts from reference TRBV18 and TRBJ2-3): NAGVMQNPRHLVRRRGQEARLRCSPMKGHSHVYWYRQLPEEGLKFMVYLQKENIIDESGMPKERFSAEFPKEGPSILRIQQVVRGDSAAYFCASSPLGGGAADTQYFGPGTRLTVL.

There are a few counts of this clone. The chain links TRBV10-3 to TRBJ1-1, with 7 positions matching TRBD1. The CDR3 consists of 13 residues. From germline, CDR1 is ENHRY and CDR2 SYGVKD. The V segment lost 0 bases and the J segment 9 bases; nucleotides outside the gene matches: 4. CDR3 amino acids: CAISESAGGKAFF. DNA for the CDR3: TGTGCCATCAGTGAGTCTGCAGGGGGTAAAGCTTTCTTT.

This chain joins TRBV27 and TRBJ1-1, with TRBD1 matching over 10 bases. There are 14 residues in the CDR3. Per the germline V gene, CDR1 is MNHEY and CDR2 is SMNVEV (reference sequence). The V segment lost 2 bases and the J segment 9 bases; nucleotides outside the gene matches: 6. CDR3 bases: TGTGCCAGCAGTTTACATGCGACAGGGGGCCAAGCTTTCTTT. This codes for CASSLHATGGQAFF.

V gene TRBV6-5 combines with J gene TRBJ2-1, with a tentative D call TRBD1 (5 bases). V lost 5 bases and J 5 bases, leaving 13 bases between the germline ends. CDR1 is MNHEY and CDR2 is SVGAGI in the germline V gene. The length of the CDR3 is 14 residues. CDR3 residues: CASSPPTDNNEQFF. The CDR3 bases are TGTGCCAGCAGTCCCCCGACAGACAACAATGAGCAGTTCTTC.

The chain joins TRBV19 to TRBJ2-5; D is ambiguous. CDR3 length: 13 amino acids. The germline V gene encodes CDR1 LNHDA and CDR2 SQIVND (reference sequence). Trimming took 4 bases from V and 1 from J, leaving 7 bases between them. The DNA for the CDR3 is TGTGCCAGTAGTACAGAGAGCCAAGAGACCCAGTACTTC. The encoded protein is CASSTESQETQYF.

The V call is TRBV5-8, the J call TRBJ2-5, with 10 bases aligning to TRBD1. J was trimmed by 1 base and V by 4 bases; bases with no gene match: 4. This CDR3 contains 15 residues. CDR1 SGHTS and CDR2 YDEGEE come from the germline V gene. In DNA form, the CDR3 reads TGTGCCAGCAGCGGCGGGACAGGGGTCCAAGAGACCCAGTACTTC. Translated, it gives CASSGGTGVQETQYF.

The V gene is TRBV6-5, the J gene TRBJ1-2; perhaps TRBD1 as D (6 bases). This CDR3 is built from 14 residues. Germline CDR1 and CDR2: MNHEY and SVGAGI. Trimming left V 6 bases short and J 1 base short, with 12 bases between. CDR3 loop: CASSVGQFNYGYTF. For the CDR3, the DNA is TGTGCCAGCAGCGTCGGACAGTTTAACTATGGCTACACCTTC.

The chain carries TRBV18 and TRBJ2-5, with 7 bases identical to TRBD2. Germline CDR1 is KGHSH and CDR2 is LQKENI. V lost 1 base to trimming and J lost 1 base; unmatched junction nucleotides: 6. The CDR3 contains 16 residues. The CDR3 nucleotides are TGTGCCAGCTCACCACTGGCTAGCGGCCGCCAAGAGACCCAGTACTTC. Translation gives CASSPLASGRQETQYF. The variable domain in full, completed from reference TRBV18 and TRBJ2-5, reads NAGVMQNPRHLVRRRGQEARLRCSPMKGHSHVYWYRQLPEEGLKFMVYLQKENIIDESGMPKERFSAEFPKEGPSILRIQQVVRGDSAAYFCASSPLASGRQETQYFGPGTRLLVL.

The V call is TRBV14, the J call TRBJ2-2; D unresolved. In germline, CDR1 is SGHDN, CDR2 FVKESK. Trimming removed 5 bases from V and 7 bases from J, with 14 bases in between. This CDR3 is 14 amino acids long. In DNA, the CDR3 is TGTGCCAGCAGCTCCCCTCAGATATTCGGGGAGCTGTTTTTT. Translating it yields CASSSPQIFGELFF. Full variable domain (remainder filled in from reference TRBV14 and TRBJ2-2): EAGVTQFPSHSVIEKGQTVTLRCDPISGHDNLYWYRRVMGKEIKFLLHFVKESKQDESGMPNNRFLAERTGGTYSTLKVQPAELEDSGVYFCASSSPQIFGELFFGEGSRLTVL.

This clone was picked up one time. The chain recombines TRBV29-1 with TRBJ2-1; tentatively, D is TRBD2 (5 bases). Deletions cut 5 bases from V and 2 bases from J, with 13 bases between. There are 14 residues in the CDR3. CDR1 is SQVTM, CDR2 ANQGSEA, per germline. The CDR3 sequence: CSVSAGEAYNEQFF. DNA of the CDR3: TGCAGCGTTAGTGCGGGCGAGGCCTACAATGAGCAGTTCTTC.

The genes are TRBV4-2 and TRBJ2-2; 12 nucleotides agree with TRBD2. The CDR3 has 16 residues. The germline CDR1 and CDR2 sequences are LGHNA and YNFKEQ. Trimming at V came to 0 bases and at J to 6 bases, leaving 2 bases not matched to a gene. The CDR3 nucleotides read TGTGCCAGCAGCCAAGACTGGACTAGCGGGGCCGGGGAGCTGTTTTTT. Amino acid sequence: CASSQDWTSGAGELFF.

The V gene is TRBV15, the J gene TRBJ2-1, with D uncertain. V lost 1 base and J 7 bases, leaving 11 bases between the germline ends. Germline lookup yields CDR1 LNHNV and CDR2 YYDKDF (reference sequence). CDR3 length: 14 amino acids. In DNA, the CDR3 is TGTGCCACCAGCAGAGTTATAATCGGTAATGAGCAGTTCTTC. Its protein is CATSRVIIGNEQFF.

The chain has TRBV10-1 and TRBJ2-5; 7 nucleotides align to TRBD2. The trim removed 3 bases at V and 5 bases at J, leaving 3 bases unmatched. Germline V gene sequence: CDR1 WNHNN, CDR2 SYGVQD (reference sequence). The CDR3 has 13 residues. Here the CDR3 reads CASSDGRVETQYF. The DNA for the CDR3 is TGCGCCAGCAGTGATGGGAGGGTTGAGACCCAGTACTTC.

The chain has TRBV11-2 and TRBJ2-1; D is possibly TRBD1 (6 bases). V lost 0 bases and J lost 3, with 21 bases in between. This CDR3 is 19 amino acids long. From germline, CDR1 is SGHAT and CDR2 FQNNGV. The CDR3 bases are TGTGCCAGCAGCTTAGATAGGGGGTCCTACGATGATTTCTACAATGAGCAGTTCTTC. As protein: CASSLDRGSYDDFYNEQFF.

The chain has TRBV10-2 and TRBJ1-1; D is perhaps TRBD1 (6 bases). CDR3 length equals 13 residues. Germline V lookup: CDR1 WSHSY, CDR2 SAAADI. V was clipped by 8 bases and J by 1 base, with 11 bases between them. In DNA form, the CDR3 reads TGCGCCAGCCAATGGGGGCAGAACACTGAAGCTTTCTTT. Translated, it gives CASQWGQNTEAFF.

The chain joins TRBV29-1 to TRBJ2-1; D not certain. This CDR3 contains 13 residues. Germline V gene lookup returns CDR1 SQVTM and CDR2 ANQGSEA. V dropped 0 bases and J dropped 4 bases, with 7 bases sitting between them. The CDR3 protein is CSVEDQSYNEQFF. CDR3 nucleotides: TGCAGCGTTGAAGATCAGTCGTACAATGAGCAGTTCTTC.

The V and J genes are TRBV5-6 and TRBJ2-7; 7 positions agree with TRBD1. V was clipped by 0 bases and J by 5 bases; unmatched bases: 2. This CDR3 contains 13 residues. Germline CDR1 SGHDT, CDR2 YYEEEE. The CDR3 here is CASSLGQGNEQYF. DNA for the CDR3: TGTGCCAGCAGCTTGGGACAGGGTAACGAGCAGTACTTC.

The chain recombines TRBV6-1 with TRBJ2-3, with 10 bases lining up with TRBD2. J lost 5 bases, V lost 2 bases, and 4 bases had no gene match. The CDR3 runs 15 residues. Germline V gene lookup returns CDR1 MNHNS and CDR2 SASEGT. The CDR3 sequence is CASSEQRGGVDTQYF. The CDR3 nucleotides read TGTGCCAGCAGTGAACAGCGGGGGGGCGTAGATACGCAGTATTTT.

The chain recombines TRBV7-3 with TRBJ2-2; 10 positions match TRBD1. V was clipped by 6 bases and J by 3 bases; unmatched bases: 4. This CDR3 has 15 residues. Germline loops: CDR1 SGHTA, CDR2 FQGTGA. CDR3 loop: CASRPGTGDTGELFF. As DNA, the CDR3 is TGTGCCAGCAGACCCGGGACAGGGGACACCGGGGAGCTGTTTTTT.